This T cell receptor beta chain was obtained from a study of blood T cell repertoires in COVID-19. Study-level background: The United States, Italy and Spain provided the acute and convalescent COVID-19 samples. PBMCs, B-cell-depleted T cells, or T cells provided the cDNA or gDNA that made up the material.

Germline CDR1 and CDR2: WNHNN and SYGVQD (reference sequence). V lost 3 bases, J lost 2 bases, and 10 bases lay in between. The length of the CDR3 is 14 residues. Methods used by the authors: Estimated nucleated cell counts came from reference gene primer amplification. Profiled with immunoSEQ multiplex PCR; TCRdb holds only in-frame clones, not every one. That table is the source of V, J and clone size, and D and trimming were worked out from the DNA. The data hold about 190,000 clones, with around nine tenths observed a single time. Specimen: peripheral blood. This clonotype was sampled from a man aged 25-45 years with acute or convalescent COVID-19. The rearrangement links TRBV10-1 to TRBJ2-5, with TRBD1 as a possible D gene (6 bases). CDR3 sequence reads: CASSETDSQETQYF. The CDR3 nucleotides read TGCGCCAGCAGTGAAACGGACAGTCAAGAGACCCAGTACTTC.